These T cell receptor beta chains were read from a single sample in a study of T-cell memory formation after mild COVID-19. Via MiXCR, TCRdb re-called the 5' RACE reads, giving one row per CDR3 protein. The sample holds fewer than 300,000 distinct CDR3 sequences, more than 15% seen once. Sequenced: PBMCs or a T cell subset sorted from them (not recorded which). All receptors come from a man aged 18 to 35 who had mild COVID-19 (a few samples of this study predate the infection). Cell type and time point are not known. The CDR3 runs from the conserved cysteine through the conserved F or W. A D gene is named only where the DNA matches it firmly. Rows give clone size only sometimes, using once, few, many, or a class for an expanded clone.

v_call	d_call	j_call	clone_size	cdr3_aa	cdr3_nt
TRBV29-1	.	TRBJ2-2	few	CSVLGQPNTGELFF	TGCAGCGTCCTTGGACAGCCGAACACCGGGGAGCTGTTTTTT
TRBV7-9	.	TRBJ2-1	many	CASVGFVEQFF	TGTGCCAGCGTTGGTTTTGTTGAGCAGTTCTTC
TRBV7-2	TRBD2	TRBJ2-1	many	CASNQLAGAYNEQFF	TGTGCCAGCAACCAACTAGCGGGGGCCTACAATGAGCAGTTCTTC
TRBV7-3	TRBD2	TRBJ2-5	.	CASSKGLAVQETQYF	TGTGCCAGCAGCAAAGGACTAGCGGTTCAAGAGACCCAGTACTTC
TRBV6-2/TRBV6-3	.	TRBJ2-1	.	CASSYLWTGEQFF	TGTGCCAGCAGTTATTTGTGGACGGGTGAGCAGTTCTTC
TRBV9	.	TRBJ1-6	few	CASSVSGSSPLHF	TGTGCCAGCAGCGTATCGGGGTCTTCACCCCTCCACTTT
TRBV11-2	.	TRBJ1-2	.	CASSHSVGGYTF	TGTGCCAGCAGCCACTCAGTTGGGGGCTACACCTTC
TRBV6-5	TRBD1	TRBJ2-7	many	CASIGQGYNEQYF	TGTGCCAGCATAGGACAGGGGTACAACGAGCAGTACTTC
TRBV10-2	TRBD2	TRBJ2-1	few	CATSLAGVYNEQFF	TGCGCCACCTCACTAGCGGGGGTTTACAATGAGCAGTTCTTC
TRBV5-1	.	TRBJ2-3	.	CASTAGQAADTQYF	TGCGCCAGCACCGCCGGGCAGGCCGCAGATACGCAGTATTTT
TRBV6-6	.	TRBJ1-1	.	CASSFSGDTEAFF	TGTGCCAGCAGTTTTAGCGGTGACACTGAAGCTTTCTTT
TRBV11-2	TRBD2	TRBJ2-3	few	CASSGRTSGGTDTQYF	TGTGCCAGCAGCGGTAGGACTAGCGGGGGAACAGATACGCAGTATTTT
TRBV12-3/TRBV12-4	TRBD2	TRBJ2-5	.	CASSSGLAGGGETQYF	TGTGCCAGCAGTTCCGGACTAGCGGGGGGCGGAGAGACCCAGTACTTC
TRBV20-1	TRBD2	TRBJ2-1	.	CSARVSSGGDNEQFF	TGCAGTGCTAGAGTCTCTAGCGGGGGTGACAATGAGCAGTTCTTC
TRBV4-3	TRBD1	TRBJ2-2	few	CASSHDRATGELFF	TGCGCCAGCAGCCACGACAGGGCAACCGGGGAGCTGTTTTTT
TRBV5-1	TRBD2	TRBJ2-1	.	CASSLNLAGVEGNEQFF	TGCGCCAGCAGCTTGAATCTAGCGGGGGTTGAGGGAAATGAGCAGTTCTTC
TRBV20-1	.	TRBJ2-4	many	CSAGASSRNIQYF	TGCAGTGCCGGAGCGAGCTCAAGGAACATTCAGTACTTC
TRBV28	.	TRBJ1-5	.	CASSLRGVDQPQHF	TGTGCCAGCAGTTTACGGGGGGTCGATCAGCCCCAGCATTTT
TRBV7-2	.	TRBJ2-1	few	CASSQEWGRSYNEQFF	TGTGCCAGCAGCCAAGAGTGGGGTAGGTCCTACAATGAGCAGTTCTTC
TRBV12-3/TRBV12-4	TRBD1	TRBJ1-1	many	CASSTTGALEAFF	TGTGCCAGCAGTACGACAGGGGCTCTTGAAGCTTTCTTT
TRBV5-1	.	TRBJ1-1	.	CASSRPDLNTEAFF	TGCGCCAGCAGCCGACCCGATTTGAACACTGAAGCTTTCTTT
TRBV7-3	.	TRBJ2-3	few	CASSLMGGLLDTQYF	TGTGCCAGCAGCTTAATGGGCGGGCTGTTGGATACGCAGTATTTT
TRBV9	.	TRBJ2-1	.	CASSVDGTPYNEQFF	TGTGCCAGCAGCGTAGACGGGACTCCCTACAATGAGCAGTTCTTC
TRBV4-2	.	TRBJ1-1	.	CASSQDPGVNTEAFF	TGTGCCAGCAGCCAAGATCCTGGGGTGAACACTGAAGCTTTCTTT
TRBV6-6	.	TRBJ2-5	.	CASTGRETQYF	TGTGCCAGCACGGGGAGAGAGACCCAGTACTTC
TRBV4-3	.	TRBJ2-3	few	CASSQDSRDDTQYF	TGCGCCAGCAGCCAAGATAGCCGGGATGATACGCAGTATTTT
TRBV13	TRBD1	TRBJ2-7	.	CASSFRDRSYEQYF	TGTGCCAGCAGCTTCCGGGACAGGTCCTACGAGCAGTACTTC
TRBV18	TRBD2	TRBJ2-3	.	CASSPSGTSGGTDTQYF	TGTGCCAGCTCACCTTCCGGGACTAGCGGGGGCACAGATACGCAGTATTTT
TRBV6-5	.	TRBJ2-6	.	CASSYFRGVLSGANVLTF	TGTGCCAGCAGTTACTTTCGAGGGGTCCTCTCTGGGGCCAACGTCCTGACTTTC
TRBV9	.	TRBJ2-1	few	CASSVDSGRNEQFF	TGTGCCAGCAGCGTCGACAGCGGGCGCAATGAGCAGTTCTTC
TRBV12-5	.	TRBJ2-7	few	CASGLGYEQYF	TGTGCTAGTGGTTTGGGCTACGAGCAGTACTTC
TRBV5-1	.	TRBJ2-3	.	CASSPSTTHTDTQYF	TGCGCCAGCAGCCCTAGTACTACCCACACAGATACGCAGTATTTT
TRBV7-2	TRBD2	TRBJ2-3	.	CASSLLAGGGTDTQYF	TGTGCCAGCAGCTTATTAGCGGGGGGTGGCACAGATACGCAGTATTTT
TRBV4-3	.	TRBJ1-5	few	CASSLGQTQPQHF	TGCGCCAGCAGCTTGGGACAAACCCAGCCCCAGCATTTT
TRBV18	.	TRBJ2-2	few	CASSQENTGELFF	TGTGCCAGCTCACAAGAGAACACCGGGGAGCTGTTTTTT